The following is a T cell receptor beta chain sequence with its context. Its antigen is still unknown. The record has no base qualities; no much larger clone is one base away. This specimen belongs to a study of blood T cell repertoires in COVID-19 (dated by TCRdb to 2020 to 2021). A note on the overall study: The collaborator samples originated in the United States, Italy and Spain and spanned the acute and convalescent phases of COVID-19. The material from the prospective study consisted of cDNA or gDNA derived from T cells, B-cell-depleted T cells, or PBMCs. The dataset comprised deeply sampled blood TCRbeta repertoires from subjects exposed to, actively infected with, or recovered from COVID-19. The repertoires were made available in a free public database intended to serve as a resource for research on the immune response to SARS-CoV-2. The samples were drawn from the first 160 participants of the ongoing ImmuneRACE study and from 1,254 subjects provided by 6 global collaborators. Sample metadata almost always included a de-identified subject ID, COVID-19 status, age in years and sex. HLA class I and class II types, where available, came from metadata supplied by the sample provider rather than from assay-based typing.

Compared with germline, V lacks 4 bases and J lacks 4 bases; bases without a gene match: 6. CDR1 is given as LNHDA and CDR2 as SQIVND, both from the germline V gene (reference sequence). From cysteine to phenylalanine, the CDR3 is 16 amino acids long. Only CDR3 DNA remains: 48 bases, in frame from the first base. What the work shows at the level of the full study, not this receptor alone: The quantity of clinical and demographic metadata differed by source and by participant and was supplied without curation.

The collaborating institutions used their own protocols to collect whole blood in K2EDTA tubes. For TCRbeta analysis, collaborators shipped samples in one of three forms: frozen whole blood, isolated PBMCs, or DNA extracted from either of those sample types. The immunoSEQ Assay, a bias-controlled multiplex PCR, was used to amplify TCRbeta CDR3 regions from genomic DNA. The study's processing was this. Nucleated cell counts per sample were estimated from amplification of reference gene primers within the assay. To quantify the absolute abundance of each unique TCRbeta CDR3 rearrangement, sequence reads were collapsed and filtered. For each sample, productive Simpson clonality was calculated as the square root of Simpson's diversity index across productive rearrangements. TCRdb holds this immuneACCESS table with in-frame rearrangements only. Some clones are missing; in checked studies, unresolved V genes explain under half, and the rest has no known cause. V, J and clone size reflect that table, while D and trimming were determined from the DNA. This sample holds 97,000 or so clones; around 84% were observed only once. The ten largest clones add up to around 4.5% of the sample.

The V and J genes are TRBV19 and TRBJ2-2; 10 bases in between match TRBD1. The sequence was obtained from a human donor in a cohort sampled during active COVID-19. The sequenced sample was peripheral blood. The CDR3 reads CASSSDRGRVTGELFF. The nucleotide sequence is given as TGTGCCAGTAGTAGTGACAGGGGGCGCGTCACCGGGGAGCTGTTTTTT.